This T cell receptor beta chain was sequenced during a study of metastatic and nonmetastatic thyroid tumors. Study as a whole: Comparison of repertoires was carried out across blood and tumor or nodule tissue from malignant and benign thyroid patients.

Original handling: The distant-metastasis classifier for papillary thyroid cancer was built from CDR3 differences across clinicopathological groups. Using MiXCR, TCRdb reanalyzed the PCR reads. The V and J calls reflect TCRdb's pipeline rather than the authors' work. The sample includes tens of thousands of clones, 15% seen only once; the top ten take about 38%. Trimming left V 6 bases short and J 0 bases short, with 6 bases between. The germline CDR1 and CDR2 sequences are MDHEN and SYDVKM. CDR3 length equals 13 residues. This clone was picked up many times. Its antigen is not identified. The study's findings and limits: For both blood and tumor, malignant thyroid tumors reportedly showed significantly higher TCR beta diversity than benign nodules did.

All patients reached thyroid surgery having received no treatment beforehand. This clonotype was sampled from a female donor with papillary thyroid cancer or a benign thyroid nodule (not recorded which). Some clones in this sample may be carry-over from other donors' samples. J is TRBJ2-1 and V is TRBV28; D possibly corresponds to TRBD2 (6 bases). Sequenced material: blood. The chain's CDR3 is CASRRDSYNEQFF. In DNA form, the CDR3 reads TGTGCCAGCAGGCGGGACTCCTACAATGAGCAGTTCTTC.